The rows below give T cell receptor beta chains drawn from one sample of a study of T cell repertoires in cytomegalovirus infection. MiXCR was run by TCRdb on the reads, yielding one entry per CDR3 protein. The sample holds hundreds of thousands of distinct CDR3 sequences, over 7.5% seen once. The sequenced material came from PBMCs. The receptors were sampled from a human donor in good health (CMV status not recorded). Some clones in this sample may be carry-over from other donors' samples. The CDR3 runs from the conserved cysteine through the conserved F or W. A D gene is named only where the DNA matches it firmly.

J: TRBJ2-5
V: TRBV4-3
D: .
CDR3: CASSQGAEAGVGRETQYF

J: TRBJ1-1
V: TRBV7-9
D: .
CDR3: CASRNVENTEAFF

J: TRBJ2-5
V: TRBV4-2
D: .
CDR3: CASSQDFWGTGQETQYF

J: TRBJ2-5
V: TRBV6-2/TRBV6-3
D: .
CDR3: CASSQTSEGETQYF

J: TRBJ1-2
V: TRBV10-2
D: .
CDR3: CASSESGWRGYTF

J: TRBJ1-5
V: TRBV2
D: TRBD1
CDR3: CASSDSTGGWQPQHF

J: TRBJ2-7
V: TRBV7-2
D: TRBD1
CDR3: CASSTRQGTPYEQYF

J: TRBJ2-5
V: TRBV7-3
D: .
CDR3: CASSQAGRETQYF

J: TRBJ2-5
V: TRBV28
D: .
CDR3: CASSSSGNRETQYF

J: TRBJ2-1
V: TRBV12-5
D: .
CDR3: CASGLVAASYNEQFF

J: TRBJ2-1
V: TRBV25-1
D: TRBD1
CDR3: CASSFRHGTGRNNEQFF

J: TRBJ2-3
V: TRBV7-2
D: .
CDR3: CASSLSRSDTQYF

J: TRBJ2-7
V: TRBV14
D: .
CDR3: CASSVRDISYEQYF

J: TRBJ2-2
V: TRBV7-2
D: .
CDR3: CASSLVVFAYLPLTGELFF

J: TRBJ2-7
V: TRBV7-2
D: .
CDR3: CASSLYPGGDYEQYF